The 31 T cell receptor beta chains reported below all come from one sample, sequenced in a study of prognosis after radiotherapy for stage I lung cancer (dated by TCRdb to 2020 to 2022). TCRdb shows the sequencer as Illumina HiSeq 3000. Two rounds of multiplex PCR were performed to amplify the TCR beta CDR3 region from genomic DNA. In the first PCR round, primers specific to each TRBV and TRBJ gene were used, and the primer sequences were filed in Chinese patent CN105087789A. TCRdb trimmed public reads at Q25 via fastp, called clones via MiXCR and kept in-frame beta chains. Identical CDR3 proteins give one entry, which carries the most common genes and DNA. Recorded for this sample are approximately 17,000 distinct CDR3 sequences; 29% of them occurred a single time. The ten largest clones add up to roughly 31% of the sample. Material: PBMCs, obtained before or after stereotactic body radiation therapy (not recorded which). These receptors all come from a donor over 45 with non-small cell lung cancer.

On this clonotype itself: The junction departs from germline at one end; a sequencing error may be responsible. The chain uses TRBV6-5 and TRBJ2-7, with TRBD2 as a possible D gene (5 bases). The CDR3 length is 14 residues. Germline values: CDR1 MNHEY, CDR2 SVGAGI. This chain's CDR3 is CASSSADLSYEQDF. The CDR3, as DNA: TGTGCCAGCAGTTCCGCGGACTTGTCCTACGAGCAGGACTTC.

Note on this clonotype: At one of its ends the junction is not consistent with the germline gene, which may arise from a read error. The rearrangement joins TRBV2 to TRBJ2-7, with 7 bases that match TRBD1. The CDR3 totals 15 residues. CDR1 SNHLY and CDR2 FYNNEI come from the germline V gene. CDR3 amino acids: CVSSGRDSAAYEQYF. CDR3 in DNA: TGTGTCAGCAGCGGCCGGGACAGCGCCGCCTACGAGCAGTACTTC.

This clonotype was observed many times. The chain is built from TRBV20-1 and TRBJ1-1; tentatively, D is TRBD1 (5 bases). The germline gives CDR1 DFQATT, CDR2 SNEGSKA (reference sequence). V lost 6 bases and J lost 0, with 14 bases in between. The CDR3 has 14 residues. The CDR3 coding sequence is TGCAGTGCCCCGGGAGGGGCGATGAACACTGAAGCTTTCTTT. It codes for CSAPGGAMNTEAFF.

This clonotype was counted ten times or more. The CDR3 region is CASKLRWGAKSYEQYF. The CDR3 nucleotides are TGTGCCAGCAAGCTTAGATGGGGGGCAAAGTCCTACGAGCAGTACTTC. This sequence joins TRBV7-2 and TRBJ2-7; D may be TRBD1 or TRBD2 (6 bases each). The V gene's germline CDR1 is SGHTA and CDR2 FQGNSA. The CDR3 spans 16 residues. V lost 7 bases, J lost 1 base, and 20 bases lay in between.

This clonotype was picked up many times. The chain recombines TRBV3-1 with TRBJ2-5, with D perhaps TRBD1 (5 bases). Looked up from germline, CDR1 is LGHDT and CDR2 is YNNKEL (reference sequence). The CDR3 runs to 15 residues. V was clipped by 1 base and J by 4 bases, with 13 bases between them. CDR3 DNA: TGTGCCAGCAGCCAAGGAAGTCAGGGCGGAGAGACCCAGTACTTC. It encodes CASSQGSQGGETQYF.

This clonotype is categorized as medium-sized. CDR3: CASRRKRMGLGSPLHF. CDR3 in DNA: TGTGCCAGCAGAAGGAAGCGTATGGGTTTAGGATCACCCCTCCACTTT. The rearrangement uses TRBV6-1 and TRBJ1-6, with unresolved D. V was pared by 6 bases and J by 10 bases, with 22 bases between. Germline V gives CDR1 MNHNS, CDR2 SASEGT. The CDR3 length is 16 residues.

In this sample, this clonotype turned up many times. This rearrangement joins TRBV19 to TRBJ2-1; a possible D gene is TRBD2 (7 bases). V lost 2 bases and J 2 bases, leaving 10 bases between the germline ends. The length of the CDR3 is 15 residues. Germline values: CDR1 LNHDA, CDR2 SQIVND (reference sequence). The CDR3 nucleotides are TGTGCCAGTAGTATACCGGGGGGCACCTACAATGAGCAGTTCTTC. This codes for CASSIPGGTYNEQFF.

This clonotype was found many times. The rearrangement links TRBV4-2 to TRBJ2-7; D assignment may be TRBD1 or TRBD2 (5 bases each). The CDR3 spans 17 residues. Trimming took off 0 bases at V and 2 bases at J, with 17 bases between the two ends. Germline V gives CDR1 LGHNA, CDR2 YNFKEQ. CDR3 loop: CASSQEPGSGWAYEQYF. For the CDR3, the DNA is TGTGCCAGCAGCCAAGAGCCAGGGAGTGGGTGGGCCTACGAGCAGTACTTC.

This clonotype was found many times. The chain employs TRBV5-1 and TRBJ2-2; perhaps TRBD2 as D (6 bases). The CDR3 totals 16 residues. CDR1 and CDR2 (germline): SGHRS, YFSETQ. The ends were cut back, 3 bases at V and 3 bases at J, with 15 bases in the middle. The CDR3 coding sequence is TGCGCCAGCAGCTCCACTGCCAGCGGGTACACCGGGGAGCTGTTTTTT. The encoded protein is CASSSTASGYTGELFF.

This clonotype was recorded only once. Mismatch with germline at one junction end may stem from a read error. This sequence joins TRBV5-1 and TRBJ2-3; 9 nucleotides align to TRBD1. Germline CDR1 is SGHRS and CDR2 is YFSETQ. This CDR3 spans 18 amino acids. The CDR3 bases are TGCGCCAGCAGCTTGGGGACCTTCGGGGACAGGGCTAAAGATACGCAGTACTTT. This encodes CASSLGTFGDRAKDTQYF.

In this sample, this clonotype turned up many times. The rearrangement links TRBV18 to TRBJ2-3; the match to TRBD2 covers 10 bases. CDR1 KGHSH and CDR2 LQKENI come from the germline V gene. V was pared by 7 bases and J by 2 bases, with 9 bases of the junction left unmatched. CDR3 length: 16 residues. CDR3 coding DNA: TGTGCCAGCTGGAGTCGCGGGACTAGCGACACAGATACGCAGTATTTT. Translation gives CASWSRGTSDTDTQYF.

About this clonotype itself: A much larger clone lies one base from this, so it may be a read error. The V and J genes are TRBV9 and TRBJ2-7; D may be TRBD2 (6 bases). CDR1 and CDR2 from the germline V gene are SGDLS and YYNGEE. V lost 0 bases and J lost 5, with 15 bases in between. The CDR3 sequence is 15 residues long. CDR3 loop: CASSVVGGEVDEQYF. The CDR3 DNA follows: TGTGCCAGCAGCGTAGTGGGGGGTGAGGTAGACGAGCAGTACTTC.

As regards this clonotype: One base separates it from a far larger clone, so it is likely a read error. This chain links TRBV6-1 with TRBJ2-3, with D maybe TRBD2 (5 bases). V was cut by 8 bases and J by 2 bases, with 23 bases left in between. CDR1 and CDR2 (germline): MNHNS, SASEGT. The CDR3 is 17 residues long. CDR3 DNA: TGTGCCAGCGGTTCACTAGTGACGAGGGCGCCCACAGATACGCAGTATTTT. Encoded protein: CASGSLVTRAPTDTQYF.

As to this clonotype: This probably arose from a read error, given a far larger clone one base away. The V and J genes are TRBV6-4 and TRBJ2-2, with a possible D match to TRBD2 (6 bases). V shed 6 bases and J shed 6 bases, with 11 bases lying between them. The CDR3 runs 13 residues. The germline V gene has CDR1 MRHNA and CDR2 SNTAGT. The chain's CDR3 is CASSRWGAGELFF. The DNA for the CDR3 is TGTGCCAGCAGCCGCTGGGGGGCCGGGGAGCTGTTTTTT.

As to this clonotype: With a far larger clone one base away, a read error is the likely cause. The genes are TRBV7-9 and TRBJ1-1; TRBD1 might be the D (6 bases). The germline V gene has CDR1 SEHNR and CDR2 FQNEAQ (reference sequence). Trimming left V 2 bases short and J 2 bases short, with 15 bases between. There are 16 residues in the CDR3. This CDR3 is CASSLFAGHINTEAFF. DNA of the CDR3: TGTGCCAGCAGCTTATTCGCGGGACATATAAACACTGAAGCTTTCTTT. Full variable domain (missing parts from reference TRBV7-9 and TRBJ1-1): DTGVSQNPRHKITKRGQNVTFRCDPISEHNRLYWYRQTLGQGPEFLTYFQNEAQLEKSRLLSDRFSAERPKGSFSTLEIQRTEQGDSAMYLCASSLFAGHINTEAFFGQGTRLTVV.

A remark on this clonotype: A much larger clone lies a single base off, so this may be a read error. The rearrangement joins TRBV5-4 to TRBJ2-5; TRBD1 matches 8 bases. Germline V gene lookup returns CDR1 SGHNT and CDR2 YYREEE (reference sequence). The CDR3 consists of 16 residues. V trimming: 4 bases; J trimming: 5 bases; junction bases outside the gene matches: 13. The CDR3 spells CASSGRDRLGVETQYF. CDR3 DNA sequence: TGTGCCAGCAGCGGAAGGGACAGGCTTGGCGTGGAGACCCAGTACTTC.

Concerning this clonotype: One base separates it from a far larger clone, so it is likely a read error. CDR3 sequence (DNA): TGTGCCAGCAGCTTATCTAGAGGGAGAGGCTCCTACAATGAGCAGTTCTTC. Translating gives CASSLSRGRGSYNEQFF. The chain joins TRBV7-9 to TRBJ2-1; weak D call: TRBD2 (5 bases). The germline gives CDR1 SEHNR, CDR2 FQNEAQ (reference sequence). This CDR3 spans 17 amino acids. Trimming took off 2 bases at V and 0 bases at J, with 14 bases between the two ends. Combining the CDR3 with reference TRBV7-9 and TRBJ2-1 gives the whole variable domain DTGVSQNPRHKITKRGQNVTFRCDPISEHNRLYWYRQTLGQGPEFLTYFQNEAQLEKSRLLSDRFSAERPKGSFSTLEIQRTEQGDSAMYLCASSLSRGRGSYNEQFFGPGTRLTVL.

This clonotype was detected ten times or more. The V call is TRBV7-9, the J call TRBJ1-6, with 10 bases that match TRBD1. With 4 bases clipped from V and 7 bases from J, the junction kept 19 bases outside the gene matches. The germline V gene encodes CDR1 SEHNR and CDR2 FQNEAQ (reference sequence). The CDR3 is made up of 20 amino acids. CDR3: CASSYMGKRTGGVLNSPLHF. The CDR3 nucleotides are TGTGCCAGCAGCTATATGGGGAAGCGGACAGGGGGGGTTTTGAATTCACCCCTCCACTTT.

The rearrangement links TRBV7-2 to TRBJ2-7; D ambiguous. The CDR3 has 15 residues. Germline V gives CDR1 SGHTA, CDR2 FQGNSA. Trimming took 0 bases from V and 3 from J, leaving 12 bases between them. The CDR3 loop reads CASSLAGKKIYEQYF. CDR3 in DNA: TGTGCCAGCAGCTTAGCGGGGAAAAAAATCTACGAGCAGTACTTC. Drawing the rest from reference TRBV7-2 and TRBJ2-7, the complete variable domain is GAGVSQSPSNKVTEKGKDVELRCDPISGHTALYWYRQSLGQGLEFLIYFQGNSAPDKSGLPSDRFSAERTGGSVSTLTIQRTQQEDSAVYLCASSLAGKKIYEQYFGPGTRLTVT.

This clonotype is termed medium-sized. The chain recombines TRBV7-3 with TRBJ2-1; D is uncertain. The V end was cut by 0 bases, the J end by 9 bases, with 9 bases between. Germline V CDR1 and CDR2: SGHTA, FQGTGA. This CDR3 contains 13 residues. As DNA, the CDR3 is TGTGCCAGCAGCTTAACGTCAAACCGTGAGCAGTTCTTC. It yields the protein CASSLTSNREQFF.

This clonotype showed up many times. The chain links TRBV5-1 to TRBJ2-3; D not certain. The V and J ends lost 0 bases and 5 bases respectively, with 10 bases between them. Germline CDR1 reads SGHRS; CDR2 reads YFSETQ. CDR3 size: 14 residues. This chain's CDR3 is CASSLEGDIDTQYF. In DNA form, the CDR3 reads TGCGCCAGCAGCTTGGAGGGCGATATAGATACGCAGTATTTT.

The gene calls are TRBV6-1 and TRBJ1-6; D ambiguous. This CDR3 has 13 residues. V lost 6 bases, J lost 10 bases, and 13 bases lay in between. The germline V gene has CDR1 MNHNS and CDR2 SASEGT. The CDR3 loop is CASRPKVVSPLHF. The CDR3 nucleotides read TGTGCCAGCAGGCCCAAGGTAGTCTCACCCCTCCACTTT.

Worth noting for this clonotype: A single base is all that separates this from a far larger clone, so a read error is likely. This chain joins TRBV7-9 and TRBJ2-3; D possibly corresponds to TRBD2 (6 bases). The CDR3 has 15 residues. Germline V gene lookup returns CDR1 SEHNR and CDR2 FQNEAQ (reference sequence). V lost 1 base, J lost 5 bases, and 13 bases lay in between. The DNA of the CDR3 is TGTGCCAGCAGCTTAGTGGAGGGAGTGGTAGATACGCAGTATTTT. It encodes CASSLVEGVVDTQYF.

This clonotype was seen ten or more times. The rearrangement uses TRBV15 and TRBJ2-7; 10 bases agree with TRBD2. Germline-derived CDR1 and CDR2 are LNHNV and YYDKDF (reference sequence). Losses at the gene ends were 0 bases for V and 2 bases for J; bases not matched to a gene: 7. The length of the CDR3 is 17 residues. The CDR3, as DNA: TGTGCCACCAGCAGAGATCTAGGACTAGCGGCCGCCTACGAGCAGTACTTC. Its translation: CATSRDLGLAAAYEQYF.

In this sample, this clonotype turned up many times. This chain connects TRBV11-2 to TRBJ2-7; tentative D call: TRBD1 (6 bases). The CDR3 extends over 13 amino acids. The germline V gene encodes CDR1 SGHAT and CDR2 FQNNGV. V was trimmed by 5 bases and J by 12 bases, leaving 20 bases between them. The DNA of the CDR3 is TGTGCCAGCAGCCGGCCGGAAACGGACAGCCGGTACTTC. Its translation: CASSRPETDSRYF.

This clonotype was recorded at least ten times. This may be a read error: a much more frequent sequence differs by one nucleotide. The CDR3 protein is CASSDRDSPGYTF. CDR3 coding DNA: TGTGCCAGCAGTGACCGGGACAGCCCTGGCTACACCTTC. This chain connects TRBV6-1 to TRBJ1-2; 7 nucleotides agree with TRBD1. CDR3 length: 13 amino acids. J gave up 7 bases and V 3 bases, and 5 bases lay outside the gene matches. CDR1 is MNHNS, CDR2 SASEGT, per germline.

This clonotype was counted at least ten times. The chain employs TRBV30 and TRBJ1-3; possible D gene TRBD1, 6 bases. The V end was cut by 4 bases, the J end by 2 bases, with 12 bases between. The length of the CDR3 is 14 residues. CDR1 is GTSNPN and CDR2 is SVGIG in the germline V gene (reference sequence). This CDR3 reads CAWIQGSAGNTIYF. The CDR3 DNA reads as TGTGCCTGGATTCAGGGGTCTGCTGGAAACACCATATATTTT.

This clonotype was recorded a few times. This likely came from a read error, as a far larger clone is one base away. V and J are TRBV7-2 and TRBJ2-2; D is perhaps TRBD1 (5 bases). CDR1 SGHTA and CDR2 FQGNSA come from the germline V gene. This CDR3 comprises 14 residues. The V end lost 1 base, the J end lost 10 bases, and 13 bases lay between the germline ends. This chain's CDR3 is CASSLVSGFVELFF. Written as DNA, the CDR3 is TGTGCCAGCAGCTTAGTATCAGGGTTCGTGGAGCTGTTTTTT.

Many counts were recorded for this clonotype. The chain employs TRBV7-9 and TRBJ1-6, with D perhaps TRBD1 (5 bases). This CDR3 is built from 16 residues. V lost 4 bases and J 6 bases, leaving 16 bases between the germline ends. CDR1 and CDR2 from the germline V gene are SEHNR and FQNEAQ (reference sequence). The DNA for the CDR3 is TGTGCCAGCAGCTCCAGGGACCGTGGCATTAATTCACCCCTCCACTTT. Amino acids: CASSSRDRGINSPLHF.

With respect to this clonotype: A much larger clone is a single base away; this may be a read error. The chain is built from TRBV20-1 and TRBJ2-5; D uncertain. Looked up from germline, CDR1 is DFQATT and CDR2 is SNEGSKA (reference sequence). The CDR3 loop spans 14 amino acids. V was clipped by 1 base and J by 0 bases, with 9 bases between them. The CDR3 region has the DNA TGCAGTGCTAGAGCTGACTGGGACCAAGAGACCCAGTACTTC. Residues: CSARADWDQETQYF.

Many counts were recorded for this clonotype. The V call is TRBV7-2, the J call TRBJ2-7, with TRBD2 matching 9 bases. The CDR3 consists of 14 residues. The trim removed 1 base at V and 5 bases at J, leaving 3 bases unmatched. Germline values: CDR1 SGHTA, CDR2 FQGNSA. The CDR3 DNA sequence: TGTGCCAGCAGCTTAGTAGCGGGAGTAAACGAGCAGTACTTC. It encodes CASSLVAGVNEQYF.